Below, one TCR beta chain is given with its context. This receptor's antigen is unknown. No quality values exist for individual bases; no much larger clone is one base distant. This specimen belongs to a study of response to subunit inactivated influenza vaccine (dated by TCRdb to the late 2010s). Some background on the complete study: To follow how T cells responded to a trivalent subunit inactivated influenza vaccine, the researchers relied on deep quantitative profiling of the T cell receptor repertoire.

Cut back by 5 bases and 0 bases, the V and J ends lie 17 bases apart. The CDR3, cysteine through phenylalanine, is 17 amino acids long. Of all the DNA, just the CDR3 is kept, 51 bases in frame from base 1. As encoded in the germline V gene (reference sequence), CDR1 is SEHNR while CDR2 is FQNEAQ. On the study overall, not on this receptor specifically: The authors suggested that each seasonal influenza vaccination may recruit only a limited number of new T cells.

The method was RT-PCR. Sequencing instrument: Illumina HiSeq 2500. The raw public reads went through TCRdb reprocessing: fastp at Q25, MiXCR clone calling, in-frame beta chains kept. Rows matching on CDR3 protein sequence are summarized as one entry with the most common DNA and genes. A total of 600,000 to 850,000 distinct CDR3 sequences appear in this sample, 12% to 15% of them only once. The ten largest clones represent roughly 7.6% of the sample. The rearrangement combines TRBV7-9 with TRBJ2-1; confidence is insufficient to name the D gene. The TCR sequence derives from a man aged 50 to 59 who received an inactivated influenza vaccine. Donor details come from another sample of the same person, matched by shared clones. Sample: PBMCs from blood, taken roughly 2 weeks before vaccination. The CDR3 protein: CASSALMGISSYNEQFF. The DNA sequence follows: TGTGCCAGCAGCGCCCTGATGGGCATAAGCTCCTACAATGAGCAGTTCTTC.